Each of the 26 T cell receptor beta chains below was sequenced from the same sample in a study of blood T cell repertoires in COVID-19. Here immunoSEQ multiplex PCR was the method, and the copy in TCRdb shows in-frame clones only, minus some. In the table there are 100,000 to 150,000 clones, 85% of which are singletons. The specimen was peripheral blood. The receptors shown here come from a woman older than 75 with acute or convalescent COVID-19.

The CDR3 is CASSWGHRIGGYTF. CDR3 in DNA: TGTGCCAGCAGCTGGGGTCACAGGATTGGTGGCTACACCTTC. V gene TRBV5-8 combines with J gene TRBJ1-2; maybe TRBD1 (5 bases). Between the trimmed V and J ends, which lost 3 bases and 7 bases, there was a span of 16 bases. Germline loops: CDR1 SGHTS, CDR2 YDEGEE. This CDR3 has 14 amino acids.

This clone appeared once. The chain links TRBV28 to TRBJ1-1; a possible D gene is TRBD1 (6 bases). Trimming pared 3 bases from V and 4 bases from J, leaving 15 bases between. CDR3 length equals 15 residues. CDR1 and CDR2 (germline): MDHEN, SYDVKM. In DNA form, the CDR3 reads TGTGCCAGCAGTTTGGGGCCAGGGGTGGGCACTGAAGCTTTCTTT. This codes for CASSLGPGVGTEAFF. The whole variable domain, filled in from reference TRBV28 and TRBJ1-1, reads DVKVTQSSRYLVKRTGEKVFLECVQDMDHENMFWYRQDPGLGLRLIYFSYDVKMKEKGDIPEGYSVSREKKERFSLILESASTNQTSMYLCASSLGPGVGTEAFFGQGTRLTVV.

A few counts support this clone. CDR3 bases: TGTGCCAGCAGCCATTACAGAAGCAATGAGCAGTTCTTC. This gives the protein CASSHYRSNEQFF. This chain joins TRBV3-1 (or the pseudogene TRBV3-2) and TRBJ2-1; no definite D call. The V gene lost 3 bases and the J gene lost 6 bases, with 9 bases spanning the gap. CDR1 is LGHDT and CDR2 is YNNKEL in the germline V gene (reference sequence). This CDR3 has 13 amino acids.

This clone appeared a single time. This rearrangement joins TRBV4-3 to TRBJ1-1; D is undetermined. The CDR3 is 14 residues long. The V end lost 0 bases, the J end lost 7 bases, and 12 bases lay between the germline ends. Germline lookup yields CDR1 LGHNA and CDR2 YSLEER. CDR3: CASSQEPGPFEAFF. The CDR3 DNA reads TGCGCCAGCAGCCAAGAACCAGGTCCCTTTGAAGCTTTCTTT.

The gene calls are TRBV7-2 and TRBJ2-1; D may be TRBD1 (6 bases). CDR1 is SGHTA, CDR2 FQGNSA, per germline. V lost 5 bases to trimming and J lost 4 bases, with 12 bases between them. CDR3 length: 14 residues. In DNA, the CDR3 is TGTGCCAGCAGCACAGGACAGCCGTACAATGAGCAGTTCTTC. Protein product: CASSTGQPYNEQFF.

V usage is TRBV27 and J usage is TRBJ1-1, with D perhaps TRBD1 (5 bases). Trimming left V 2 bases short and J 1 base short, with 11 bases between. The CDR3 loop spans 15 amino acids. Germline CDR1 MNHEY, CDR2 SMNVEV (reference sequence). Written as DNA, the CDR3 is TGTGCCAGCAGTTTAGGTGGGGCCAGGAACACTGAAGCTTTCTTT. Amino acid sequence: CASSLGGARNTEAFF.

This sequence joins TRBV28 and TRBJ1-4; TRBD1 matches 8 bases. Unmatched junction bases numbered 6, after V lost 5 bases and J lost 7 bases. Looked up from germline, CDR1 is MDHEN and CDR2 is SYDVKM. The CDR3 is 14 amino acids. CDR3 sequence (DNA): TGTGCCAGCAGTCCCCCCGGGACAGGTGAAAAACTGTTTTTT. It translates to CASSPPGTGEKLFF. The whole variable domain, remainder taken from reference TRBV28 and TRBJ1-4, is DVKVTQSSRYLVKRTGEKVFLECVQDMDHENMFWYRQDPGLGLRLIYFSYDVKMKEKGDIPEGYSVSREKKERFSLILESASTNQTSMYLCASSPPGTGEKLFFGSGTQLSVL.

This clone was counted a few times. This sequence joins TRBV5-4 and TRBJ1-4; the match to TRBD1 covers 8 bases. This CDR3 contains 14 residues. V dropped 0 bases and J dropped 8; count of bases not matched to a gene: 3. Germline V gene data show CDR1 as SGHNT and CDR2 as YYREEE (reference sequence). CDR3 in amino acids: CASSLEGQAEKLFF. Written as DNA, the CDR3 is TGTGCCAGCAGCTTGGAGGGACAGGCCGAAAAACTGTTTTTT.

The rearrangement links TRBV7-7 to TRBJ2-1, with D maybe TRBD2 (7 bases). This CDR3 is 17 amino acids long. Trimming shortened V by 5 bases and J by 5 bases, and 22 bases separated the two germline ends. Germline CDR1 reads SSHAT; CDR2 reads FNYEAQ (reference sequence). CDR3 DNA sequence: TGTGCCAGCAGCCCTTTTTACCAGGGGACTACCAACAATGAGCAGTTCTTC. Protein product: CASSPFYQGTTNNEQFF.

This chain joins TRBV2 and TRBJ1-4; a weak D match, TRBD1 (5 bases). Trimming took off 6 bases at V and 8 bases at J, with 10 bases between the two ends. Looked up from germline, CDR1 is SNHLY and CDR2 is FYNNEI. This CDR3 region has 12 residues. This CDR3 is CASRDTEEKLFF. The CDR3 region has the DNA TGTGCCAGCAGGGACACGGAGGAAAAACTGTTTTTT. Full variable domain (outside the CDR3, taken from reference TRBV2 and TRBJ1-4): EPEVTQTPSHQVTQMGQEVILRCVPISNHLYFYWYRQILGQKVEFLVSFYNNEISEKSEIFDDQFSVERPDGSNFTLKIRSTKLEDSAMYFCASRDTEEKLFFGSGTQLSVL.

This clone was seen more than once but under ten times. V is TRBV7-9 and J is TRBJ1-1; the D gene is possibly TRBD1 (6 bases). CDR3 size: 13 residues. The ends were cut back, 4 bases at V and 4 bases at J, with 10 bases in the middle. The germline gives CDR1 SEHNR, CDR2 FQNEAQ (reference sequence). The CDR3: CASSSTGSTEAFF. The DNA for the CDR3 is TGTGCCAGCAGCTCGACAGGAAGCACTGAAGCTTTCTTT.

The chain carries TRBV27 and TRBJ1-1, with 8 bases aligning to TRBD1. CDR3 size: 16 residues. CDR1 and CDR2 (germline): MNHEY, SMNVEV (reference sequence). With V trimmed by 7 bases and J by 2 bases, 12 bases remained unmatched. CDR3 in DNA: TGTGCCAGCACCCCCCGGCGGACAGGGCCTAACACTGAAGCTTTCTTT. Protein sequence: CASTPRRTGPNTEAFF.

Only a few counts were recorded for this clone. The V gene is TRBV5-1, the J gene TRBJ1-1, with a possible D match to TRBD1 (5 bases). V lost 4 bases, J lost 1 base, and 20 bases lay in between. The V gene's germline CDR1 is SGHRS and CDR2 YFSETQ. The CDR3 has 17 amino acids. CDR3 residues: CASSDRLRTAPNTEAFF. CDR3 sequence (DNA): TGCGCCAGCAGCGACAGATTACGTACAGCGCCGAACACTGAAGCTTTCTTT. Filled out from reference TRBV5-1 and TRBJ1-1, the complete variable domain reads KAGVTQTPRYLIKTRGQQVTLSCSPISGHRSVSWYQQTPGQGLQFLFEYFSETQRNKGNFPGRFSGRQFSNSRSEMNVSTLELGDSALYLCASSDRLRTAPNTEAFFGQGTRLTVV.

This clone was counted a few times. The CDR3 nucleotides are TGCGCCAGCAGCTACTCGTTGGACAGGGCGGCGGAAGCTTTCTTT. Translation gives CASSYSLDRAAEAFF. The chain uses TRBV4-3 and TRBJ1-1; 8 bases are a match to TRBD1. Germline CDR1 is LGHNA and CDR2 is YSLEER. The CDR3 is 15 residues long. J lost 8 bases, V lost 5 bases, and 13 bases had no gene match.

This rearrangement joins TRBV7-3 to TRBJ1-1; D remains ambiguous. CDR3 length equals 15 residues. Germline V CDR1 and CDR2: SGHTA, FQGTGA. The ends were cut back, 3 bases at V and 0 bases at J, with 11 bases in the middle. Here the CDR3 reads CASSLGGGMNTEAFF. CDR3 coding DNA: TGTGCCAGCAGCTTGGGCGGAGGCATGAACACTGAAGCTTTCTTT.

The rearrangement uses TRBV2 and TRBJ2-7; D is undetermined. Between the trimmed V and J ends, which lost 7 bases and 1 base, there was a span of 14 bases. The CDR3 has 14 residues. In germline, CDR1 is SNHLY, CDR2 FYNNEI. The CDR3 DNA is TGTGCCAGCAAACAGCTTTATTTATCCTACGAGCAGTACTTC. Translation gives CASKQLYLSYEQYF.

The chain couples TRBV29-1 to TRBJ1-1, with D maybe TRBD1 (5 bases). Trimming removed 6 bases at V and 1 base at J, with 12 bases between. This CDR3 spans 13 amino acids. Germline assignment: CDR1 SQVTM and CDR2 ANQGSEA. This CDR3 is CSVRNQGNTEAFF. In nucleotides, the CDR3 is TGCAGCGTCCGGAACCAGGGGAACACTGAAGCTTTCTTT.

Here the CDR3 DNA reads TGTGCCAGCAGTCCCCAGCGGGATACGCAGTATTTT. Protein sequence: CASSPQRDTQYF. This rearrangement joins TRBV7-3 to TRBJ2-3, with D possibly TRBD2 on 5 matching bases. V lost 6 bases and J 6 bases, leaving 10 bases between the germline ends. Germline CDR1 and CDR2: SGHTA and FQGTGA. The CDR3 is made up of 12 amino acids.

This clone appeared a single time. The gene calls are TRBV4-2 and TRBJ2-3; D is unclear. Germline CDR1 LGHNA, CDR2 YNFKEQ. CDR3 length: 14 residues. With 0 bases removed from V and 3 bases from J, the gap between germline ends came to 7 bases. The CDR3 region has the DNA TGTGCCAGCAGCCAAGACCCAATGACAGATACGCAGTATTTT. Translation: CASSQDPMTDTQYF.

The V and J genes are TRBV6-5 and TRBJ1-3; unclear D gene. In germline, CDR1 is MNHEY, CDR2 SVGAGI. With 8 bases removed from V and 0 bases from J, the gap between germline ends came to 8 bases. CDR3 length: 13 residues. The DNA for the CDR3 is TGTGCCAGCCGGAGCTACTCTGGAAACACCATATATTTT. Its protein is CASRSYSGNTIYF.

The chain joins TRBV7-9 to TRBJ1-1; TRBD1 agrees at 9 bases. V was pared by 5 bases and J by 0 bases, with 4 bases of the junction left unmatched. Per germline, CDR1 SEHNR and CDR2 FQNEAQ (reference sequence). This CDR3 is 15 amino acids long. The CDR3 sequence: CASSRGTGMNTEAFF. Written as DNA, the CDR3 is TGTGCCAGCAGCCGCGGGACAGGGATGAACACTGAAGCTTTCTTT.

This clone appeared once. The chain is built from TRBV16 and TRBJ1-3; the match to TRBD1 covers 9 bases. In germline, CDR1 is KGHSY, CDR2 FQNENV. Trimming at V came to 4 bases and at J to 3 bases, leaving 1 base not matched to a gene. This CDR3 comprises 14 residues. CDR3 loop: CASSRDRVGNTIYF. CDR3 in DNA: TGTGCCAGCAGCCGGGACAGGGTTGGAAACACCATATATTTT.

The rearrangement links TRBV9 to TRBJ2-1; 15 bases agree with TRBD2. The length of the CDR3 is 17 residues. Germline-derived CDR1 and CDR2 are SGDLS and YYNGEE. V lost 4 bases and J lost 8; bases outside the gene matches: 10. The CDR3 loop reads CASSSGLAGGYEYEQFF. In DNA form, the CDR3 reads TGTGCCAGCAGCTCCGGACTAGCGGGGGGGTATGAGTATGAGCAGTTCTTC.

This chain joins TRBV7-3 and TRBJ2-3, with 8 bases that match TRBD2. This CDR3 has 14 amino acids. The junction had 3 bases not matched to a gene; V was cut back by 5 bases and J by 2 bases. Germline V gene data show CDR1 as SGHTA and CDR2 as FQGTGA. The CDR3 here is CASSRGLDTDTQYF. The CDR3 DNA follows: TGTGCCAGCAGCAGGGGACTAGACACAGATACGCAGTATTTT.

The V and J genes are TRBV5-1 and TRBJ1-2; D uncertain. V shed 1 base and J shed 1 base, with 11 bases lying between them. Germline-derived CDR1 and CDR2 are SGHRS and YFSETQ. The CDR3 is made up of 15 amino acids. This chain's CDR3 is CASSLQSEGNYGYTF. CDR3 nucleotides: TGCGCCAGCAGCTTGCAGTCAGAGGGTAACTATGGCTACACCTTC.

The chain joins TRBV28 to TRBJ1-6, with 9 bases lining up with TRBD1. The germline V gene has CDR1 MDHEN and CDR2 SYDVKM. CDR3 length: 16 amino acids. With V trimmed by 4 bases and J by 8 bases, 9 bases remained unmatched. This CDR3 reads CASSYDPGQGYSPLHF. In DNA, the CDR3 is TGTGCCAGCAGTTATGACCCGGGACAGGGATATTCACCCCTCCACTTT.